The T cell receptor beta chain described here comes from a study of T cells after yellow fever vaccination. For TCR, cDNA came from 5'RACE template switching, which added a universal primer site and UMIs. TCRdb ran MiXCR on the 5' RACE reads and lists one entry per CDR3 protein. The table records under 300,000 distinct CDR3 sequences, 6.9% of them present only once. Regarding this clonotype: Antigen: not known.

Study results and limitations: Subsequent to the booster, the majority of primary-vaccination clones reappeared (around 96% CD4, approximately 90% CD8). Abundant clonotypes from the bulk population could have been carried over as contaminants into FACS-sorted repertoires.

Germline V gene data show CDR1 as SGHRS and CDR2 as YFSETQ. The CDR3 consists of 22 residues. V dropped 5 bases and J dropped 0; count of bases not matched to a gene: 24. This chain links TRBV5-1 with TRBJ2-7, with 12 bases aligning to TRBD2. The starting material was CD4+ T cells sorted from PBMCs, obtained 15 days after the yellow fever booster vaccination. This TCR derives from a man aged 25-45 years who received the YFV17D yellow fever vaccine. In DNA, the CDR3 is TGCGCCAGCAGGTCTTGGGGCAAATCGACTAGCGGGAGTGGGAATAGCTCCTACGAGCAGTACTTC. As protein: CASRSWGKSTSGSGNSSYEQYF.